A selection of T cell receptor beta chains follows, all from one sample in a study of blood T cells in healthy people across ages. TCRdb re-analysed the 5' RACE reads in MiXCR, keeping a single row per CDR3 protein. The profile shows nearly 1 million distinct CDR3 sequences, just over 50% of them singletons. Material: blood. These receptors were collected from a woman between 55 and 75 years old in good health. The conserved cysteine and the conserved F or W are not part of the CDR3 here. The order of the fields is V gene, J gene, CDR3 length, CDR3 protein.

V gene: TRBV4-1; J gene: TRBJ2-5; CDR3 length: 13; CDR3 protein: ASSQGHREPKTQY
V gene: TRBV7-6; J gene: TRBJ1-1; CDR3 length: 10; CDR3 protein: ASGGLRTEAF
V gene: TRBV7-2; J gene: NA; CDR3 length: 14; CDR3 protein: ASSRSAGGPTYEQY
V gene: TRBV15; J gene: TRBJ2-1; CDR3 length: 15; CDR3 protein: ATSRSGRTASYNEQF
V gene: TRBV4-1; J gene: TRBJ1-6; CDR3 length: 12; CDR3 protein: ASSQPDMASPLH
V gene: TRBV18; J gene: TRBJ2-5; CDR3 length: 12; CDR3 protein: ASSPALAGETQY
V gene: TRBV21-1; J gene: TRBJ2-1; CDR3 length: 10; CDR3 protein: ASSKVGNEQF
V gene: TRBV19; J gene: NA; CDR3 length: 12; CDR3 protein: ASSNPRGRYEQY
V gene: TRBV29-1; J gene: TRBJ1-5; CDR3 length: 11; CDR3 protein: SVADGSNQPQH
V gene: TRBV27; J gene: TRBJ2-3; CDR3 length: 10; CDR3 protein: ASSLQGATQY
V gene: TRBV3-1; J gene: TRBJ2-1; CDR3 length: 12; CDR3 protein: ASSQAQRLNEQF
V gene: TRBV7-2; J gene: TRBJ1-6; CDR3 length: 15; CDR3 protein: ASSSLSQGQGGSPLH
V gene: TRBV29-1; J gene: TRBJ2-3; CDR3 length: 14; CDR3 protein: SADARVLTSTDTQY
V gene: TRBV4-1; J gene: TRBJ2-7; CDR3 length: 13; CDR3 protein: ASSQDVTSGYEQY
V gene: TRBV4-1; J gene: TRBJ2-2; CDR3 length: 12; CDR3 protein: ASSQGIGTGELF
V gene: TRBV9; J gene: TRBJ2-3; CDR3 length: 12; CDR3 protein: ASSQGITLGTQY
V gene: TRBV20-1; J gene: TRBJ1-6; CDR3 length: 14; CDR3 protein: SARDDKGRDNSPLH
V gene: TRBV20-1; J gene: NA; CDR3 length: 13; CDR3 protein: SARDVSRSYNEQF
V gene: TRBV15; J gene: NA; CDR3 length: 14; CDR3 protein: ATSRGLAGALKTQY
V gene: TRBV4-3; J gene: TRBJ2-3; CDR3 length: 14; CDR3 protein: ASSQDTGRFTDTQY
V gene: TRBV20-1; J gene: TRBJ2-1; CDR3 length: 11; CDR3 protein: SRSGSSHNEQF
V gene: TRBV5-1; J gene: TRBJ1-6; CDR3 length: 14; CDR3 protein: ASQTGTAWDNSPLH
V gene: TRBV3-1; J gene: TRBJ2-7; CDR3 length: 10; CDR3 protein: ASSQAFYEQY
V gene: TRBV6-5; J gene: TRBJ2-7; CDR3 length: 12; CDR3 protein: ASQMGTGSYEQY
V gene: TRBV28; J gene: TRBJ2-4; CDR3 length: 12; CDR3 protein: ASSPTGVLNIQY
V gene: TRBV28; J gene: TRBJ2-4; CDR3 length: 14; CDR3 protein: ASSLDTLHGKNIQY
V gene: TRBV25-1; J gene: TRBJ2-5; CDR3 length: 12; CDR3 protein: ASSETKQQETQY
V gene: TRBV12-3/TRBV12-4; J gene: TRBJ1-2; CDR3 length: 12; CDR3 protein: ASSLRGVPGGYT
V gene: TRBV3-1; J gene: TRBJ2-5; CDR3 length: 13; CDR3 protein: ASSQEGGPVFPQY
V gene: TRBV6-2/TRBV6-3; J gene: TRBJ2-7; CDR3 length: 14; CDR3 protein: ASSYLKRDLSYEQY
V gene: TRBV7-9; J gene: TRBJ2-7; CDR3 length: 14; CDR3 protein: ASSPRVRPSYNEQY
V gene: TRBV20-1; J gene: TRBJ1-2; CDR3 length: 15; CDR3 protein: SARDQLPTGGDYGYT
V gene: TRBV12-3/TRBV12-4; J gene: TRBJ1-4; CDR3 length: 12; CDR3 protein: ASSYRPTNEKLF
V gene: TRBV20-1; J gene: TRBJ2-5; CDR3 length: 11; CDR3 protein: SASSVRLETQY
V gene: TRBV25-1; J gene: NA; CDR3 length: 11; CDR3 protein: ASSGDPFYEQY
V gene: TRBV28; J gene: TRBJ2-1; CDR3 length: 15; CDR3 protein: ASSLSISGRKSNEQF
V gene: TRBV7-2; J gene: TRBJ1-2; CDR3 length: 13; CDR3 protein: ASSLGAGASYGYT
V gene: TRBV28; J gene: TRBJ2-3; CDR3 length: 15; CDR3 protein: ASSPPGTSGYTDTQY
V gene: TRBV7-2; J gene: TRBJ2-3; CDR3 length: 16; CDR3 protein: ASSSKQPTLRTADTQY
V gene: TRBV7-2; J gene: TRBJ2-3; CDR3 length: 12; CDR3 protein: ASSRRRTADTQY
V gene: TRBV9; J gene: TRBJ2-3; CDR3 length: 11; CDR3 protein: ASSGGQADTQY
V gene: TRBV15; J gene: TRBJ2-3; CDR3 length: 11; CDR3 protein: ATSIPSTDTQY
V gene: TRBV24-1; J gene: TRBJ2-3; CDR3 length: 15; CDR3 protein: ATSDFAGTGVGATQY